This T cell receptor (beta chain) was identified in a study of blood T cell repertoires in COVID-19. Original data processing: Nucleated cell counts were estimated from reference gene primer amplification. TCRdb keeps only in-frame clones here, not all; method: immunoSEQ multiplex PCR. The V and J calls and clone size were taken over from that table, and D and trimming were inferred from the DNA. The table records approximately 91,000 clones, 70% to 90% of them present only once. This CDR3 region has 14 residues. Losses at the gene ends were 4 bases for V and 7 bases for J; bases not matched to a gene: 9. Germline values: CDR1 LGHDT, CDR2 YNNKEL (reference sequence).

The chain is built from TRBV3-1 (or the pseudogene TRBV3-2) and TRBJ2-7; TRBD1 aligns across 8 bases. The source is a man between 65 and 85 years old with acute or convalescent COVID-19. Sequenced material: peripheral blood. CDR3 DNA sequence: TGTGCCAGCAGCCCTCCGACAGGGGTGGAGGAGCAGTACTTC. Translation: CASSPPTGVEEQYF.